Reported below is one T cell receptor beta chain. As yet, its antigen is unknown. The source of the sample is a study of a mutant IDH1 vaccine in newly diagnosed glioma. Findings of the study overall: No link was apparently found between pseudoprogression and changes in top peripheral T cell clonotypes.

As to time point: week 23, last vaccination. A 20-mer mutant IDH1 peptide at 300 ug was injected subcutaneously with topical imiquimod. With 1 base clipped from V and 3 bases from J, the junction kept 8 bases outside the gene matches. The CDR3 sequence is 20 residues long. Looked up from germline, CDR1 is MGHRA and CDR2 is YSYEKL. Measured with immunoSEQ multiplex PCR; TCRdb has only the in-frame clones, and not every one. The repertoire holds 29,000 or so clones, with approximately 80% as singletons. This clonotype was obtained from a woman between 18 and 29 years old with glioma. The chain uses TRBV4-1 and TRBJ2-2; 16 positions match TRBD2. The source was PBMCs, collected from a glioma patient whose treatment included an IDH1 peptide vaccine. DNA for the CDR3: TGCGCCAGCAGCCAAGGTTTGGGACTAGCGGGAGGGCCATACACCGGGGAGCTGTTTTTT. Translation gives CASSQGLGLAGGPYTGELFF.